The present TCR beta chain was sequenced within a study of shared clonotypes between healthy human individuals. Study results and limitations: Compared with memory subsets, naive subsets generally had larger estimated richness.

Points on this clone: Its antigen is not identified. Other DNA sequences within the sample encode an identical CDR3.

Donors had no recently reported acute infections or vaccinations and were HIV-negative. The donors were all Caucasian adults (living in Nashville, Tennessee). In the source study's methods: Filtering differed since immunoSEQ provided only junctions, with no quality scores. The repertoire was sequenced with immunoSEQ multiplex PCR; TCRdb's copy has only in-frame clones and lacks some. V, J and clone size are taken as reported in that table, and D and trimming were inferred from the DNA itself. The sample lists fewer than 850,000 clones, 90% occurring once. CDR3 length: 13 amino acids. The germline gives CDR1 GTSNPN, CDR2 SVGIG (reference sequence). Trimming cost V 2 bases and J 1 base, with 5 bases left between them.

This chain connects TRBV30 to TRBJ2-2, with no clear D. The source material was memory CD8+ T cells from PBMCs. The sample's subset: CD45RO+ cells pooled with CCR7-negative TemRA cells. This sequence was found in a man younger than 30 in good health. Some clones in this sample may be carry-over from other donors' samples. The CDR3 DNA sequence: TGTGCCTGGAGTCTGGGGAACACCGGGGAGCTGTTTTTT. As protein: CAWSLGNTGELFF. The full variable domain, rest sourced from reference TRBV30 and TRBJ2-2, is SQTIHQWPATLVQPVGSPLSLECTVEGTSNPNLYWYRQAAGRGLQLLFYSVGIGQISSEVPQNLSASRPQDRQFILSSKKLLLSDSGFYLCAWSLGNTGELFFGEGSRLTVL.